The table lists the clone carrying this T cell receptor (beta chain) with many counts. Its antigen is currently unknown. This entry comes from a study of T cell repertoires in cytomegalovirus infection. Study-wide background: Public TCR beta signatures were indicative of both CMV infection and a matching HLA type. Study results and limitations: CMV-specific HLA-C-restricted TCR beta clonotypes dominated the ex vivo response. Public TCR beta family frequency separated CMV-and-HLA carriers, including in an independent cohort.

One entry per CDR3 protein results from TCRdb running MiXCR on the reads. Altogether around 550,000 distinct CDR3 sequences are present, around 27% being singletons, with the ten largest covering around 13%. The receptor was derived from a human donor in good health (CMV status not recorded). Some clones in this sample may be carry-over from other donors' samples. The sample consisted of PBMCs.

DNA for the CDR3: TGTGCCAGCAGTTCCGGGGACAGGTTCAATCAGCCCCAGCATTTT. Protein sequence: CASSSGDRFNQPQHF. The chain joins TRBV6-2 or TRBV6-3 to TRBJ1-5, with 8 bases identical to TRBD1. CDR1 MNHEY and CDR2 SVGEGT come from the germline V gene. J gave up 3 bases and V 4 bases, and 5 bases lay outside the gene matches. The CDR3 consists of 15 residues.